This TCR beta chain comes out of a study of blood T cell repertoires in COVID-19. Study summary: COVID-19 samples, acute and convalescent, were from the United States, Italy and Spain.

Seattle participants joined during active infection and were tracked over time. Original processing notes: Researchers report that nucleated cell counts were estimated from reference gene primer amplification. TCRdb's table, derived via immunoSEQ multiplex PCR, lists solely in-frame clones and lacks some. That table gives V, J and clone size, and the DNA gave D and trimming. This table holds approximately 140,000 clones, roughly 85% found once. Germline V gene data show CDR1 as SEHNR and CDR2 as FQNEAQ (reference sequence). This CDR3 comprises 12 residues. Trimming shortened V by 1 base and J by 6 bases, and 6 bases separated the two germline ends.

The chain links TRBV7-9 to TRBJ1-1, with D uncertain. This TCR was sampled from a woman between 55 and 75 years old with COVID-19, enrolled during active disease. Sequencing used peripheral blood. CDR3 residues: CASSLDGSEAFF. In nucleotides, the CDR3 is TGTGCCAGCAGCTTAGACGGGTCTGAAGCTTTCTTT. The full variable domain, completed using reference TRBV7-9 and TRBJ1-1, is DTGVSQNPRHKITKRGQNVTFRCDPISEHNRLYWYRQTLGQGPEFLTYFQNEAQLEKSRLLSDRFSAERPKGSFSTLEIQRTEQGDSAMYLCASSLDGSEAFFGQGTRLTVV.